Listed below are T cell receptor beta chains from one sample, sequenced in a study of blood T cell repertoires in COVID-19. Measured with immunoSEQ multiplex PCR; TCRdb has only the in-frame clones, and not every one. The table has about 330,000 clones, about 83% seen once. Sequencing was done on a sample of peripheral blood. Source of these receptors: a woman aged 45-59 years with acute or convalescent COVID-19. CDR3s include the opening cysteine and the closing phenylalanine or tryptophan. A D gene is named only where the DNA matches it firmly. Where a row states a size, it is once, few, many or the class of an expanded clone; other rows omit it.

size	D	V	J	CDR3	DNA
.	TRBD2	TRBV19	TRBJ2-1	CASSVTGTSEVDEQFF	TGTGCCAGTAGTGTTACCGGGACTAGCGAGGTCGATGAGCAGTTCTTC
.	.	TRBV4-1	TRBJ1-4	CASSQSQSSEKLFF	TGCGCCAGCAGCCAATCCCAGTCGTCTGAAAAACTGTTTTTT
.	.	TRBV28	TRBJ1-5	CASSLSGGGQPQHF	TGTGCCAGCAGTTTATCCGGGGGGGGACAGCCCCAGCATTTT
.	.	TRBV12-3/TRBV12-4	TRBJ1-5	CASSLYNQPQHF	TGTGCCAGCAGTCTCTACAATCAGCCCCAGCATTTT
.	TRBD2	TRBV6-2/TRBV6-3	TRBJ2-7	CASSYSNRLARGLTYEQYF	TGTGCCAGCAGTTACTCGAACCGACTAGCGCGAGGTCTTACCTACGAGCAGTACTTC
.	.	TRBV5-1	TRBJ2-7	CASSLVRGSTYEQYF	TGCGCCAGCAGCTTGGTTCGGGGATCTACCTACGAGCAGTACTTC
once	.	TRBV29-1	TRBJ2-5	CSALRGPETQYF	TGCAGCGCCCTCAGAGGGCCAGAGACCCAGTACTTC
.	.	TRBV5-1	TRBJ2-1	CASSFGAGTYNEQFF	TGCGCCAGCAGCTTTGGGGCAGGGACCTACAATGAGCAGTTCTTC
.	TRBD1	TRBV5-1	TRBJ1-4	CASRPGQGIEEKLFF	TGCGCCAGCAGACCCGGACAGGGGATAGAAGAAAAACTGTTTTTT
.	.	TRBV6-2/TRBV6-3	TRBJ2-7	CASSKWQGGYEQYF	TGTGCCAGCAGCAAATGGCAGGGAGGCTACGAGCAGTACTTC